One sample yielded the 23 T cell receptor beta chains listed below, sequenced in a study of regulatory T cells in long-lasting Graves disease. Assembly of TCR beta libraries relied on iRepertoire HTBI primers together with Arm-PCR of CDR3 regions. Using its own MiXCR run on the multiplex PCR reads, TCRdb lists one record per CDR3 protein. The data contain 520,000 or so distinct CDR3 sequences, around 12% of them singletons. The time point was: newly diagnosed GD, antithyroid drugs for less than 3 months. Extracted PBMC RNA gave rise to the TCR library. The same data also went into a second study, on T cells in Graves' hyperthyroidism and ophthalmopathy.

This sample comprised peripheral blood mononuclear cells (PBMCs), obtained at new diagnosis, from a patient treated with antithyroid drugs. These receptor sequences come from a young woman with Graves disease.

This clonotype was seen repeatedly, ten times or more. This chain links TRBV10-3 with TRBJ2-1; 8 bases are a match to TRBD1. Germline CDR1 reads ENHRY; CDR2 reads SYGVKD. After removal of 2 bases from V and 12 bases from J, the junction contained 6 bases not matched to a gene. The CDR3 is 13 residues long. The CDR3 spells CAISETTGAAQFF. In DNA, the CDR3 is TGTGCCATCAGTGAGACGACAGGGGCCGCGCAGTTCTTC.

This clonotype was seen ten or more times. This chain links TRBV9 with TRBJ2-1; 7 bases are shared with TRBD2. J lost 0 bases, V lost 5 bases, and 11 bases had no gene match. The germline V gene encodes CDR1 SGDLS and CDR2 YYNGEE. The CDR3 contains 17 residues. CDR3 sequence (DNA): TGTGCCAGCAGTGCTAGCGGAGTCCTAAGCTCCTACAATGAGCAGTTCTTC. This sequence encodes CASSASGVLSSYNEQFF.

In its sample, this clonotype was seen many times. The chain links TRBV2 to TRBJ2-4, with a possible D match to TRBD2 (6 bases). Trimming stripped 6 bases from V and 0 bases from J, with 6 bases between. Germline-derived CDR1 and CDR2 are SNHLY and FYNNEI. The CDR3 extends over 13 amino acids. The DNA of the CDR3 is TGTGCCAGCAGGGGACTAGCCAAAAACATTCAGTACTTC. It encodes CASRGLAKNIQYF.

This clonotype has a count of ten or more. The chain has TRBV29-1 and TRBJ2-3, with 14 nucleotides matching TRBD2. Germline V gives CDR1 SQVTM, CDR2 ANQGSEA. After removal of 4 bases from V and 4 bases from J, the junction contained 16 bases not matched to a gene. The CDR3 runs 19 residues. The CDR3 reads CSVVMSPGTSGRGADTQYF. The CDR3 DNA is TGCAGCGTTGTAATGTCTCCCGGGACTAGCGGGAGAGGAGCAGATACGCAGTATTTT.

In its sample, this clonotype was seen many times. V is TRBV27 and J is TRBJ2-3, with 7 nucleotides matching TRBD2. Germline values: CDR1 MNHEY, CDR2 SMNVEV (reference sequence). After removal of 5 bases from V and 6 bases from J, the junction contained 17 bases not matched to a gene. The CDR3 length is 17 residues. CDR3 protein: CASSLGGLAAGWDTQYF. CDR3 nucleotide sequence: TGTGCCAGCAGTCTCGGCGGTCTAGCGGCGGGTTGGGATACGCAGTATTTT.

This clonotype was recorded many times. CDR3 sequence reads: CASSPGGTNYGYTF. The CDR3, as DNA: TGTGCCAGCAGTCCTGGGGGTACTAACTATGGCTACACCTTC. This rearrangement joins TRBV28 to TRBJ1-2, with a tentative D call TRBD1 (5 bases). The CDR3 is made up of 14 amino acids. Germline V CDR1 and CDR2: MDHEN, SYDVKM. V lost 5 bases and J lost 0, with 10 bases in between.

This clonotype showed up many times. V is TRBV19 and J is TRBJ2-3, with D possibly TRBD2 on 5 matching bases. CDR3 length: 13 amino acids. The V gene lost 3 bases and the J gene lost 5 bases, with 9 bases spanning the gap. Germline lookup yields CDR1 LNHDA and CDR2 SQIVND (reference sequence). This CDR3 reads CASSIGVIDTQYF. Here the CDR3 DNA reads TGTGCCAGTAGTATCGGGGTGATAGATACGCAGTATTTT.

This clonotype was counted at least ten times. The chain combines TRBV19 with TRBJ1-1; D not certain. Germline CDR1 reads LNHDA; CDR2 reads SQIVND (reference sequence). CDR3 length: 19 amino acids. Trimming pared 0 bases from V and 0 bases from J, leaving 20 bases between. The CDR3 is CASSIDLEVAGYMNTEAFF. The CDR3 DNA reads TGTGCCAGTAGTATAGATTTGGAGGTGGCGGGCTACATGAACACTGAAGCTTTCTTT. Full variable domain (outside the CDR3, taken from reference TRBV19 and TRBJ1-1): DGGITQSPKYLFRKEGQNVTLSCEQNLNHDAMYWYRQDPGQGLRLIYYSQIVNDFQKGDIAEGYSVSREKKESFPLTVTSAQKNPTAFYLCASSIDLEVAGYMNTEAFFGQGTRLTVV.

This clonotype was picked up many times. V is TRBV2 and J is TRBJ1-4, with TRBD1 as a possible D gene (5 bases). Trimming removed 10 bases from V and 8 bases from J, with 20 bases in between. Germline values: CDR1 SNHLY, CDR2 FYNNEI. This CDR3 comprises 14 residues. CDR3 nucleotide sequence: TGTGCCACTAGCAGGTGGGGCGACGGCGAAAAACTGTTTTTT. Residues: CATSRWGDGEKLFF.

This clonotype occurred many times. J is TRBJ2-1 and V is TRBV6-4; TRBD2 agrees at 11 bases. V shed 5 bases and J 6 bases; nucleotides not matched to a gene: 9. The germline V gene has CDR1 MRHNA and CDR2 SNTAGT. The CDR3 consists of 16 residues. The DNA of the CDR3 is TGTGCCAGCAGTTTGTCGATAGCGGGAGGGATCAATGAGCAGTTCTTC. Translated, it gives CASSLSIAGGINEQFF.

The sample holds many counts of this clonotype. The rearrangement links TRBV28 to TRBJ2-1; 10 positions agree with TRBD2. The CDR3 loop spans 16 amino acids. CDR1 is MDHEN, CDR2 SYDVKM, per germline. Unmatched junction bases numbered 9, after V lost 6 bases and J lost 4 bases. The DNA of the CDR3 is TGTGCCAGCAGGCTAGCGGGAGCCCCCGGGTACAATGAGCAGTTCTTC. Protein: CASRLAGAPGYNEQFF. Using reference TRBV28 and TRBJ2-1 for the parts outside the CDR3, the full variable domain is DVKVTQSSRYLVKRTGEKVFLECVQDMDHENMFWYRQDPGLGLRLIYFSYDVKMKEKGDIPEGYSVSREKKERFSLILESASTNQTSMYLCASRLAGAPGYNEQFFGPGTRLTVL.

This clonotype was picked up a small number of times. The chain couples TRBV6-1 to TRBJ1-2; 10 bases are shared with TRBD1. The CDR3 totals 15 residues. CDR1 MNHNS and CDR2 SASEGT come from the germline V gene. Trimming cost V 6 bases and J 9 bases; bases outside gene matches: 13. CDR3 sequence reads: CASSRPGQGSRSYTF. The CDR3 DNA reads TGTGCCAGCAGCCGTCCGGGACAGGGGTCAAGAAGCTACACCTTC.

This clonotype was seen ten or more times. The chain combines TRBV5-5 with TRBJ2-3; D is undetermined. Between the trimmed V and J ends, which lost 1 base and 5 bases, there was a span of 11 bases. The CDR3 runs 14 residues. CDR1 SGHKS and CDR2 YYEKEE come from the germline V gene (reference sequence). The CDR3 DNA reads as TGTGCCAGCAGCTTGTTGACCTCCGGAGATACGCAGTATTTT. Translating it yields CASSLLTSGDTQYF.

This clonotype was seen repeatedly, ten times or more. This rearrangement joins TRBV11-2 to TRBJ2-1; D unresolved. CDR1 and CDR2 from the germline V gene are SGHAT and FQNNGV. Deletions cut 5 bases from V and 3 bases from J, with 14 bases between. The CDR3 has 15 amino acids. CDR3 loop: CASSLGRNSYNEQFF. CDR3 nucleotide sequence: TGTGCCAGCAGCCTAGGGCGGAACAGCTACAATGAGCAGTTCTTC.

This clonotype appeared many times. This chain joins TRBV2 and TRBJ1-6; D is undetermined. Germline assignment: CDR1 SNHLY and CDR2 FYNNEI. The CDR3 loop spans 16 amino acids. Trimming cost V 7 bases and J 6 bases, with 19 bases left between them. The CDR3 region has the DNA TGTGCCAGCAACTGGAAATTGGCTTTGGGTAATTCACCCCTCCACTTT. Residues: CASNWKLALGNSPLHF.

There are many counts of this clonotype. The chain recombines TRBV7-2 with TRBJ2-2, with TRBD1 matching 8 bases. CDR1 SGHTA and CDR2 FQGNSA come from the germline V gene. With V trimmed by 7 bases and J by 5 bases, 15 bases remained unmatched. The CDR3 has 17 residues. This CDR3 reads CASNPSPFRGRTGELFF. CDR3 nucleotide sequence: TGTGCCAGCAACCCTTCCCCATTCAGGGGGCGAACCGGGGAGCTGTTTTTT.

Concerning this clonotype: Compared with germline, one end of the junction differs, possibly owing to a read error. This rearrangement joins TRBV6-5 to TRBJ2-7; perhaps D is TRBD1 or TRBD2 (5 bases each). Germline CDR1 is MNHEY and CDR2 is SVGAGI. This CDR3 has 15 residues. CDR3: CASIYSVQGVHEQYF. The CDR3 DNA reads TGTGCCAGCATTTACTCGGTGCAGGGAGTCCACGAGCAGTACTTC.

The gene calls are TRBV19 and TRBJ2-2; 8 bases map to TRBD2. Germline-derived CDR1 and CDR2 are LNHDA and SQIVND (reference sequence). V shed 4 bases, J shed 7 bases, and the junction held 8 bases outside the gene matches. The CDR3 has 15 amino acids. The CDR3 DNA follows: TGTGCCAGTAGTAGGAGCGGGAGTGGGGTCGGGGAGCTGTTTTTT. It translates to CASSRSGSGVGELFF.

The chain joins TRBV28 to TRBJ1-1; no reliable D call. In germline, CDR1 is MDHEN, CDR2 SYDVKM. This CDR3 has 12 residues. The V gene lost 3 bases and the J gene lost 8 bases, with 10 bases spanning the gap. The CDR3 here is CASSLRRPEAFF. The CDR3 DNA reads TGTGCCAGCAGTTTGAGGAGGCCGGAAGCTTTCTTT.

In this sample, this clonotype turned up many times. The chain links TRBV27 to TRBJ2-1, with D possibly being TRBD2 (6 bases). Germline CDR1 is MNHEY and CDR2 is SMNVEV (reference sequence). The CDR3 runs 17 residues. V shed 4 bases and J shed 0 bases, with 16 bases lying between them. CDR3 DNA: TGTGCCAGCAGTTCCTCGGGGGTCCTGAGCTCCTACAATGAGCAGTTCTTC. Amino acid sequence: CASSSSGVLSSYNEQFF.

This clonotype turned up a few times. This sequence may be a read error, since a much larger clone differs from it by one base. The rearrangement links TRBV28 to TRBJ2-7; D might be TRBD2 (6 bases). Looked up from germline, CDR1 is MDHEN and CDR2 is SYDVKM. CDR3 length equals 14 residues. V lost 2 bases and J lost 6, with 14 bases in between. CDR3 amino acids: CASSLTDGGSEQYF. The DNA for the CDR3 is TGTGCCAGCAGTTTAACCGACGGGGGTAGCGAGCAGTACTTC.

This clonotype was observed a few times. The V and J genes are TRBV6-1 and TRBJ2-7, with 8 bases matching TRBD1. CDR1 and CDR2 (germline): MNHNS, SASEGT. This CDR3 comprises 13 residues. J lost 7 bases, V lost 5 bases, and 7 bases had no gene match. The CDR3 nucleotides are TGTGCCAGCAGTCATCCGGGACAGGAGGAGCAGTACTTC. This codes for CASSHPGQEEQYF.

The chain employs TRBV27 and TRBJ2-1; 11 bases agree with TRBD2. The CDR3 is made up of 16 amino acids. CDR1 and CDR2 (germline): MNHEY, SMNVEV (reference sequence). Trimming took 1 base from V and 3 from J; bases not matched to a gene: 2. CDR3 nucleotides: TGTGCCAGCAGTTTATTAACTAGCGGGGGCTACAATGAGCAGTTCTTC. This sequence encodes CASSLLTSGGYNEQFF.